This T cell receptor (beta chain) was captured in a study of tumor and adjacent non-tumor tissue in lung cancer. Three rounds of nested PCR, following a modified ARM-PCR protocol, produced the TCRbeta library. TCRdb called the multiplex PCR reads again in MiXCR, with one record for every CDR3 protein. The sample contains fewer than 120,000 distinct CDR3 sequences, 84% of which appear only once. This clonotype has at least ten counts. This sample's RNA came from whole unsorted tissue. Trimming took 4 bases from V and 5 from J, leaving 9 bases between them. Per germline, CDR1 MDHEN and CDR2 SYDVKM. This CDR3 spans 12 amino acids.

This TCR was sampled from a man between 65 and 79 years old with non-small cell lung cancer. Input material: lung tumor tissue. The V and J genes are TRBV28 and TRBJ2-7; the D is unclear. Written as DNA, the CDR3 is TGTGCCAGCAGTTCGGGCGACAACGAGCAGTACTTC. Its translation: CASSSGDNEQYF.